The 27 T cell receptor beta chains below were found in one sample sequenced in a study of blood T cell repertoires in COVID-19. Produced via immunoSEQ multiplex PCR; TCRdb's table is partial and in-frame only. The sample has approximately 190,000 clones, approximately 90% seen once. The sample consisted of peripheral blood. The receptors come from a middle-aged man with active or convalescent COVID-19.

The chain carries TRBV29-1 and TRBJ1-3; TRBD1 agrees at 9 bases. Trimming at V came to 6 bases and at J to 4 bases, leaving 7 bases not matched to a gene. The CDR3 extends over 14 amino acids. Germline CDR1 is SQVTM and CDR2 is ANQGSEA. The CDR3 nucleotides read TGCAGCGTCGTTGGGACAGGGCAAGGAAACACCATATATTTT. Its protein product is CSVVGTGQGNTIYF.

The gene calls are TRBV6-6 and TRBJ2-2; TRBD2 aligns across 13 bases. V lost 6 bases to trimming and J lost 5 bases; unmatched junction nucleotides: 6. This CDR3 is built from 16 residues. Germline V gives CDR1 MNHNY, CDR2 SVGAGI (reference sequence). The CDR3 sequence: CASRRLLAGGTGELFF. CDR3 nucleotide sequence: TGTGCCAGCAGGCGACTACTAGCGGGAGGGACCGGGGAGCTGTTTTTT.

The chain combines TRBV9 with TRBJ1-2, with 11 bases lining up with TRBD1. The germline V gene has CDR1 SGDLS and CDR2 YYNGEE. Losses at the gene ends were 0 bases for V and 8 bases for J; bases not matched to a gene: 6. The CDR3 covers 15 residues. The CDR3 loop reads CASSVVGQGAEGYTF. In DNA, the CDR3 is TGTGCCAGCAGCGTAGTAGGACAGGGGGCGGAGGGCTACACCTTC.

This clone was found a few times. The rearrangement joins TRBV28 to TRBJ1-1; no clear D gene. This CDR3 region has 12 residues. CDR1 and CDR2 (germline): MDHEN, SYDVKM. Trimming stripped 6 bases from V and 10 bases from J, with 15 bases between. DNA of the CDR3: TGTGCCAGCAGCGGGAGCAAGCGGGGAGCTTTCTTT. Its protein product is CASSGSKRGAFF. The whole variable domain, filled in from reference TRBV28 and TRBJ1-1, reads DVKVTQSSRYLVKRTGEKVFLECVQDMDHENMFWYRQDPGLGLRLIYFSYDVKMKEKGDIPEGYSVSREKKERFSLILESASTNQTSMYLCASSGSKRGAFFGQGTRLTVV.

The chain recombines TRBV19 with TRBJ2-1, with 7 bases matching TRBD1. The length of the CDR3 is 13 residues. Germline loops: CDR1 LNHDA, CDR2 SQIVND (reference sequence). The V gene end was trimmed by 8 bases and the J gene end by 9 bases; junction bases not matched to a gene: 10. CDR3 nucleotides: TGTGCCAGTTTCTCTATGCCAGGGGGTGAGCAGTTCTTC. Amino acid sequence: CASFSMPGGEQFF.

J is TRBJ2-1 and V is TRBV5-6; 7 positions agree with TRBD2. The CDR3 has 17 amino acids. V trimming: 1 base; J trimming: 0 bases; junction bases outside the gene matches: 7. The germline V gene has CDR1 SGHDT and CDR2 YYEEEE. The CDR3 spells CASSLMLGGSSYNEQFF. The DNA of the CDR3 is TGTGCCAGCAGCTTGATGTTGGGGGGGAGCTCCTACAATGAGCAGTTCTTC. The variable domain in full, with the rest retrieved from reference TRBV5-6 and TRBJ2-1, is DAGVTQSPTHLIKTRGQQVTLRCSPKSGHDTVSWYQQALGQGPQFIFQYYEEEERQRGNFPDRFSGHQFPNYSSELNVNALLLGDSALYLCASSLMLGGSSYNEQFFGPGTRLTVL.

With respect to this clone: At one boundary the junction diverges from the germline segment, which might be a read error. The genes are TRBV7-2 and TRBJ2-7, with D possibly TRBD2 on 6 matching bases. The CDR3 sequence is 14 residues long. The germline V gene has CDR1 SGHTA and CDR2 FQGNSA. In DNA, the CDR3 is TGTGCCAGTAGCTCGGGAGCGGGTTCCTACGAGCAGTACTTC. Its protein is CASSSGAGSYEQYF. Variable domain in full (rest from reference TRBV7-2 and TRBJ2-7): GAGVSQSPSNKVTEKGKDVELRCDPISGHTALYWYRQSLGQGLEFLIYFQGNSAPDKSGLPSDRFSAERTGGSVSTLTIQRTQQEDSAVYLCASSSGAGSYEQYFGPGTRLTVT.

The chain couples TRBV9 to TRBJ2-7; D may be TRBD1 (5 bases). The V end was cut by 0 bases, the J end by 1 base, with 11 bases between. From germline, CDR1 is SGDLS and CDR2 YYNGEE. The CDR3 contains 15 residues. The chain's CDR3 is CASSVEVGLSYEQYF. CDR3 in DNA: TGTGCCAGCAGCGTAGAGGTGGGGCTTTCCTACGAGCAGTACTTC.

This chain joins TRBV12-5 and TRBJ2-5, with D possibly being TRBD1 (5 bases). From germline, CDR1 is LGHNT and CDR2 FRNRAP. The CDR3 is 17 amino acids. V was trimmed by 0 bases and J by 0 bases, leaving 14 bases between them. The CDR3, as DNA: TGTGCTAGTGGTTTGGTAACAGGTCGGGCCTACCAAGAGACCCAGTACTTC. Protein product: CASGLVTGRAYQETQYF. The complete variable domain, with remaining parts taken from reference TRBV12-5 and TRBJ2-5, reads DARVTQTPRHKVTEMGQEVTMRCQPILGHNTVFWYRQTMMQGLELLAYFRNRAPLDDSGMPKDRFSAEMPDATLATLKIQPSEPRDSAVYFCASGLVTGRAYQETQYFGPGTRLLVL.

The rearrangement joins TRBV11-2 to TRBJ1-3; possible D gene TRBD1, 5 bases. CDR1 SGHAT and CDR2 FQNNGV come from the germline V gene. The ends were cut back, 4 bases at V and 11 bases at J, with 21 bases in the middle. CDR3 size: 15 residues. CDR3 nucleotide sequence: TGTGCCAGCAGCTACTCCAGGGTACGCCTGGACCCCATATATTTT. This codes for CASSYSRVRLDPIYF.

The V gene is TRBV18, the J gene TRBJ2-7; D possibly corresponds to TRBD2 (6 bases). Germline values: CDR1 KGHSH, CDR2 LQKENI. The CDR3 is 14 amino acids. Trimming pared 3 bases from V and 6 bases from J, leaving 15 bases between. CDR3 DNA: TGTGCCAGCTCACCCGGGACTGGGCCCGTCGAGCAGTACTTC. It specifies CASSPGTGPVEQYF.

CDR3 region: CACTHGGNTGELFF. The CDR3 coding sequence is TGTGCTTGCACCCACGGGGGGAACACCGGGGAGCTGTTTTTT. The genes are TRBV21-1 and TRBJ2-2; TRBD2 is taken as the D call from the table, unchecked against the DNA. TRBV21-1 is reported as a pseudogene. CDR3 size: 14 residues.

V gene TRBV5-1 combines with J gene TRBJ1-2; tentatively, D is TRBD1 (6 bases). This CDR3 comprises 16 residues. Trimming pared 0 bases from V and 4 bases from J, leaving 16 bases between. Germline V gene data show CDR1 as SGHRS and CDR2 as YFSETQ. This CDR3 is CASSLVASGVSYGYTF. DNA for the CDR3: TGCGCCAGCAGCTTGGTAGCCTCAGGGGTATCCTATGGCTACACCTTC.

As regards this clone: Other DNA sequences in the same sample also yield this CDR3. The chain employs TRBV7-9 and TRBJ1-4, with 7 bases lining up with TRBD1. J was trimmed by 2 bases and V by 4 bases; bases with no gene match: 7. CDR1 is SEHNR, CDR2 FQNEAQ, per germline (reference sequence). This CDR3 region has 16 residues. This CDR3 is CASSSDRQGTNEKLFF. The CDR3 bases are TGTGCCAGCAGCTCAGACCGACAGGGCACTAATGAAAAACTGTTTTTT.

This clone was found once. This chain joins TRBV19 and TRBJ2-7; the match to TRBD2 covers 9 bases. The CDR3 covers 17 residues. Germline assignment: CDR1 LNHDA and CDR2 SQIVND (reference sequence). Trimming at V came to 5 bases and at J to 5 bases, leaving 16 bases not matched to a gene. The CDR3 spells CASSPKPLAGPTNEQYF. CDR3 bases: TGTGCCAGTAGTCCTAAACCCCTAGCGGGACCCACAAACGAGCAGTACTTC.

Comments on this clone: Within the sample, other DNA sequences also encode this same CDR3. The chain is built from TRBV9 and TRBJ1-3; TRBD1 matches at 8 bases. CDR1 is SGDLS and CDR2 is YYNGEE in the germline V gene. V was clipped by 8 bases and J by 2 bases; unmatched bases: 3. The CDR3 is made up of 13 amino acids. The CDR3: CASTRGPGNTIYF. DNA for the CDR3: TGTGCCAGTACCAGGGGGCCTGGAAACACCATATATTTT.

The V call is TRBV5-1, the J call TRBJ2-2; 7 nucleotides agree with TRBD1. J gave up 2 bases and V 4 bases, and 5 bases lay outside the gene matches. The CDR3 is 15 amino acids. The germline gives CDR1 SGHRS, CDR2 YFSETQ. The CDR3 spells CASSGGQTNTGELFF. The CDR3 nucleotides are TGCGCCAGCAGCGGGGGACAGACCAACACCGGGGAGCTGTTTTTT.

The chain employs TRBV11-3 and TRBJ1-2, with 8 positions matching TRBD1. The germline gives CDR1 SGHNT, CDR2 YENEEA. J was trimmed by 6 bases and V by 5 bases; bases with no gene match: 8. This CDR3 contains 14 residues. CDR3 sequence: CASSAGQGRDGYTF. DNA for the CDR3: TGTGCCAGCAGCGCAGGACAGGGTAGGGATGGCTACACCTTC.

The V and J genes are TRBV3-1 (or the pseudogene TRBV3-2) and TRBJ2-5; 12 bases are shared with TRBD2. Germline lookup yields CDR1 LGHDT and CDR2 YNNKEL (reference sequence). The trim removed 0 bases at V and 5 bases at J, leaving 10 bases unmatched. This CDR3 has 18 residues. This CDR3 reads CASSQEGLAGGPWETQYF. CDR3 in DNA: TGTGCCAGCAGCCAAGAGGGGCTAGCGGGGGGGCCATGGGAGACCCAGTACTTC.

This chain connects TRBV19 to TRBJ1-2; TRBD1 matches 7 bases. Germline V gene lookup returns CDR1 LNHDA and CDR2 SQIVND (reference sequence). J was trimmed by 6 bases and V by 1 base; bases with no gene match: 5. The CDR3 is 14 residues long. For the CDR3, the DNA is TGTGCCAGTAGTATAGGGTGGGGGACAGATGGCTACACCTTC. Translating it yields CASSIGWGTDGYTF.

This clone was seen only once. This rearrangement joins TRBV5-6 to TRBJ2-2; 7 bases agree with TRBD1. J was trimmed by 4 bases and V by 3 bases; bases with no gene match: 3. CDR1 SGHDT and CDR2 YYEEEE come from the germline V gene. This CDR3 comprises 14 residues. CDR3 in DNA: TGTGCCAGCAGCTGGGACAGATCCACCGGGGAGCTGTTTTTT. This sequence encodes CASSWDRSTGELFF.

CDR3 nucleotide sequence: TGCGCCAGCAGTGACCCCCAGTGGAACACTGAAGCTTTCTTT. It codes for CASSDPQWNTEAFF. The chain links TRBV10-1 to TRBJ1-1, with D unresolved. The V gene lost 3 bases and the J gene lost 1 base, with 9 bases spanning the gap. This CDR3 contains 14 residues. CDR1 and CDR2 (germline): WNHNN, SYGVQD (reference sequence).

This chain links TRBV24-1 with TRBJ2-2, with 10 bases aligning to TRBD2. This CDR3 comprises 16 residues. CDR1 is KGHDR, CDR2 SFDVKD, per germline. V shed 2 bases and J 6 bases; nucleotides not matched to a gene: 5. CDR3 amino acids: CATSDSRLAGPGELFF. The CDR3 region has the DNA TGTGCCACCAGTGATTCGCGACTAGCGGGTCCCGGGGAGCTGTTTTTT.

The chain employs TRBV19 and TRBJ2-3, with 10 bases that match TRBD1. Germline assignment: CDR1 LNHDA and CDR2 SQIVND (reference sequence). The trim removed 3 bases at V and 8 bases at J, leaving 11 bases unmatched. The CDR3 contains 16 residues. CDR3 sequence: CASSILGRQGARTQYF. In DNA, the CDR3 is TGTGCCAGTAGTATCCTGGGGAGACAGGGGGCCCGTACGCAGTATTTT.

The chain couples TRBV15 to TRBJ1-2; no clear D. Germline V gives CDR1 LNHNV, CDR2 YYDKDF (reference sequence). V lost 1 base, J lost 0 bases, and 9 bases lay in between. The CDR3 has 15 amino acids. Here the CDR3 reads CATSRVRGTNYGYTF. CDR3 DNA: TGTGCCACCAGCAGAGTTCGCGGAACTAACTATGGCTACACCTTC.

The chain uses TRBV7-9 and TRBJ1-3; no firm D call. V dropped 5 bases and J dropped 7 bases, with 12 bases sitting between them. Per germline, CDR1 SEHNR and CDR2 FQNEAQ (reference sequence). The CDR3 length is 13 residues. The DNA for the CDR3 is TGTGCCAGCAGCCCTCCCCCCGGGAACACCATATATTTT. Its protein product is CASSPPPGNTIYF. Drawing the rest from reference TRBV7-9 and TRBJ1-3, the complete variable domain is DTGVSQNPRHKITKRGQNVTFRCDPISEHNRLYWYRQTLGQGPEFLTYFQNEAQLEKSRLLSDRFSAERPKGSFSTLEIQRTEQGDSAMYLCASSPPPGNTIYFGEGSWLTVV.

The chain carries TRBV5-1 and TRBJ2-2; 14 positions agree with TRBD2. After removal of 5 bases from V and 3 bases from J, the junction contained 6 bases not matched to a gene. The CDR3 consists of 17 residues. The germline CDR1 and CDR2 sequences are SGHRS and YFSETQ. Here the CDR3 reads CASSQPGLAGDTGELFF. The CDR3 DNA sequence: TGCGCCAGCAGTCAGCCGGGACTAGCGGGAGACACCGGGGAGCTGTTTTTT.